The next 9 T cell receptor beta chains were all read from a single sample in a study of OX40 agonist ivuxolimab in advanced cancers. Method: immunoSEQ multiplex PCR; TCRdb's copy keeps in-frame clones and lacks some. The sample includes 130,000 or so clones, approximately 92% of them seen just once. Sequenced material: CD4+ or CD8+ T cells sorted from blood, taken in a trial of the OX40 agonist ivuxolimab. These receptor sequences come from an adult with an advanced solid tumor such as melanoma, head and neck, liver or kidney cancer.

The chain joins TRBV28 to TRBJ2-3; D is uncertain. The CDR3 length is 13 residues. The germline V gene encodes CDR1 MDHEN and CDR2 SYDVKM. The V gene lost 7 bases and the J gene lost 4 bases, with 12 bases spanning the gap. This CDR3 reads CASTLFSADTQYF. The CDR3 coding sequence is TGTGCCAGCACCCTGTTTTCTGCAGATACGCAGTATTTT.

The J gene is TRBJ2-7, the V gene TRBV7-9; D may be TRBD2 (5 bases). Per germline, CDR1 SEHNR and CDR2 FQNEAQ (reference sequence). The CDR3 is 17 residues long. V was cut by 5 bases and J by 0 bases, with 20 bases left in between. The CDR3 sequence is CASSRAARGGYSYEQYF. CDR3 nucleotides: TGTGCCAGCAGCCGCGCCGCTCGGGGTGGGTACTCCTACGAGCAGTACTTC. The full variable domain, with the rest looked up from reference TRBV7-9 and TRBJ2-7, is DTGVSQNPRHKITKRGQNVTFRCDPISEHNRLYWYRQTLGQGPEFLTYFQNEAQLEKSRLLSDRFSAERPKGSFSTLEIQRTEQGDSAMYLCASSRAARGGYSYEQYFGPGTRLTVT.

The chain recombines TRBV4-1 with TRBJ2-2; weak D call: TRBD2 (6 bases). The CDR3 has 17 residues. Trimming removed 0 bases from V and 7 bases from J, with 18 bases in between. From germline, CDR1 is MGHRA and CDR2 YSYEKL. This chain's CDR3 is CASSQDRKQGLGGELFF. For the CDR3, the DNA is TGCGCCAGCAGCCAAGATAGGAAGCAGGGACTTGGCGGGGAGCTGTTTTTT.

The rearrangement uses TRBV7-2 and TRBJ2-1; D is possibly TRBD2 (6 bases). The germline V and J ends were trimmed by 8 bases and 9 bases, with 32 bases remaining between them. Germline CDR1 and CDR2: SGHTA and FQGNSA. The CDR3 runs 18 residues. CDR3 bases: TGTGCCAGCCGACACCTCCGGGACTCCCCCTCTCGCGAGGGTGAGCAGTTCTTC. Translation: CASRHLRDSPSREGEQFF.

This rearrangement joins TRBV6-1 to TRBJ1-1; D is perhaps TRBD1 (6 bases). V was cut by 5 bases and J by 1 base, with 11 bases left in between. The length of the CDR3 is 14 residues. CDR1 is MNHNS, CDR2 SASEGT, per germline. For the CDR3, the DNA is TGTGCCAGCAGTCCGAGACAGGCGAACACTGAAGCTTTCTTT. Protein sequence: CASSPRQANTEAFF.

The rearrangement links TRBV14 to TRBJ2-1; D is possibly TRBD2 (5 bases). Germline V lookup: CDR1 SGHDN, CDR2 FVKESK. The CDR3 is made up of 19 amino acids. V dropped 4 bases and J dropped 3 bases, with 25 bases sitting between them. The CDR3 protein is CASSPKGGGWSLFYNEQFF. The CDR3 DNA sequence: TGTGCCAGCAGCCCAAAGGGCGGAGGTTGGTCTCTATTCTACAATGAGCAGTTCTTC.

The V call is TRBV4-3, the J call TRBJ2-2; D is unclear. Germline V lookup: CDR1 LGHNA, CDR2 YSLEER. Trimming took off 0 bases at V and 2 bases at J, with 19 bases between the two ends. The CDR3 has 19 amino acids. CDR3 region: CASSQELQQPPHNTGELFF. The CDR3 DNA sequence: TGCGCCAGCAGCCAAGAGCTCCAACAACCTCCCCATAACACCGGGGAGCTGTTTTTT.

The rearrangement joins TRBV4-1 to TRBJ2-7, with D tentatively TRBD1 or TRBD2 (6 bases each). Deletions cut 4 bases from V and 5 bases from J, with 12 bases between. The CDR3 has 13 amino acids. CDR1 is MGHRA and CDR2 is YSYEKL in the germline V gene. The CDR3 loop is CASSPRGGHEQYF. CDR3 sequence (DNA): TGCGCCAGCAGCCCCAGGGGAGGACACGAGCAGTACTTC.

The rearrangement links TRBV7-2 to TRBJ2-5, with D maybe TRBD1 (5 bases). V lost 5 bases, J lost 4 bases, and 14 bases lay in between. CDR1 SGHTA and CDR2 FQGNSA come from the germline V gene. The CDR3 totals 14 residues. CDR3 DNA sequence: TGTGCCAGCAGCAGACAATACCAGGGAGAGACCCAGTACTTC. It yields the protein CASSRQYQGETQYF. The full variable domain, its missing parts supplied by reference TRBV7-2 and TRBJ2-5, is GAGVSQSPSNKVTEKGKDVELRCDPISGHTALYWYRQSLGQGLEFLIYFQGNSAPDKSGLPSDRFSAERTGGSVSTLTIQRTQQEDSAVYLCASSRQYQGETQYFGPGTRLLVL.